A selection of T cell receptor beta chains follows, all from one sample in a study of cytomegalovirus exposure and HLA in healthy donors. Profiling relied on immunoSEQ multiplex PCR, and the TCRdb table lists in-frame clones only, not all of them. The sample comprises approximately 170,000 clones, about 77% of which are singletons, and roughly 9.3% rests with the top ten. The material sequenced was PBMCs. The receptors stem from a young man in good health and CMV-seropositive. Each CDR3 is given with its conserved first and last residue. D genes are given only for firm matches. The size field is filled for only some rows; it gives once, few, many or a size class.

d_gene: .; v_gene: TRBV4-1; j_gene: TRBJ1-1; abundance: .; CDR3nt: TGCGCCAGCAGCCCCAAGATTTCAGGGTTGCAGGCTTTCTTT; CDR3aa: CASSPKISGLQAFF
d_gene: TRBD1; v_gene: TRBV7-2; j_gene: TRBJ2-1; abundance: .; CDR3nt: TGTGCCAGCAGGAGACAGGGGGTCTACAATGAGCAGTTCTTC; CDR3aa: CASRRQGVYNEQFF
d_gene: .; v_gene: TRBV7-9; j_gene: TRBJ1-3; abundance: .; CDR3nt: TGTGCCAGCAGCTTTGGTATAGGTCCAGAGGGCGGAAACACCATATATTTT; CDR3aa: CASSFGIGPEGGNTIYF
d_gene: TRBD1; v_gene: TRBV6-5; j_gene: TRBJ1-1; abundance: few; CDR3nt: TGTGCCAGCAGCTTCGGACAGGGTAATGAAGCTTTCTTT; CDR3aa: CASSFGQGNEAFF
d_gene: TRBD2; v_gene: TRBV5-1; j_gene: TRBJ2-1; abundance: .; CDR3nt: TGCGCCAGCAGCTTAATGGGGACCGGGACTAGTTACAATGAGCAGTTCTTC; CDR3aa: CASSLMGTGTSYNEQFF
d_gene: .; v_gene: TRBV2; j_gene: TRBJ1-1; abundance: .; CDR3nt: TGTGCCAGCAGTCGGGAAATGAACACTGAAGCTTTCTTT; CDR3aa: CASSREMNTEAFF
d_gene: .; v_gene: TRBV11-2; j_gene: TRBJ1-2; abundance: once; CDR3nt: TGTGCCAGCAGCGGAGGGGAGGGCTACACCTTC; CDR3aa: CASSGGEGYTF
d_gene: .; v_gene: TRBV10-3; j_gene: TRBJ2-1; abundance: .; CDR3nt: TGTGCCTCAGGCCCGCCGGGACTCTCCTACAATGAGCAGTTCTTC; CDR3aa: CASGPPGLSYNEQFF
d_gene: TRBD1; v_gene: TRBV13; j_gene: TRBJ1-3; abundance: .; CDR3nt: TGTGCCAGCAGCGTAGACAGGGCTGGAAACACCATATATTTT; CDR3aa: CASSVDRAGNTIYF
d_gene: .; v_gene: TRBV5-1; j_gene: TRBJ2-7; abundance: once; CDR3nt: TGCGCCAGCAGCAACAGGGACCCCTCCTACGAGCAGTACTTC; CDR3aa: CASSNRDPSYEQYF
d_gene: .; v_gene: TRBV6-5; j_gene: TRBJ2-7; abundance: .; CDR3nt: TGTGCCAGCAGCCCCCCTGAGCCCTCCTACGAGCAGTACTTC; CDR3aa: CASSPPEPSYEQYF
d_gene: .; v_gene: TRBV7-7; j_gene: TRBJ2-3; abundance: once; CDR3nt: TGTGCCAGCAGCCATGCCCCGACAGGCACTAGCACAGATACGCAGTATTTT; CDR3aa: CASSHAPTGTSTDTQYF
d_gene: .; v_gene: TRBV15; j_gene: TRBJ1-5; abundance: .; CDR3nt: TGTGCCACCACCAAGGATTTTGGGGGGGGGCGGCCCCAGCATTTT; CDR3aa: CATTKDFGGGRPQHF
d_gene: TRBD2; v_gene: TRBV9; j_gene: TRBJ2-7; abundance: .; CDR3nt: TGTGCCAGCAGCCCACACGGGGAGGGTGCCACCTACGAGCAGTACTTC; CDR3aa: CASSPHGEGATYEQYF
d_gene: .; v_gene: TRBV6-5; j_gene: TRBJ1-1; abundance: .; CDR3nt: TGTGCCAGCAGTACGGGGTCCAGGCCCCCTTTCTTT; CDR3aa: CASSTGSRPPFF
d_gene: .; v_gene: TRBV27; j_gene: TRBJ2-7; abundance: once; CDR3nt: TGTGCCAGCAGCCCCTTCGGGCGGGATGCCACCTACGAGCAGTACTTC; CDR3aa: CASSPFGRDATYEQYF
d_gene: TRBD2; v_gene: TRBV19; j_gene: TRBJ2-1; abundance: few; CDR3nt: TGTGCCAGTAGTCCGGTCGGGAGGGGCTACAATGAGCAGTTCTTC; CDR3aa: CASSPVGRGYNEQFF
d_gene: .; v_gene: TRBV5-6; j_gene: TRBJ2-7; abundance: .; CDR3nt: TGTGCCAGCAGCTTGGGCCAGACGAGGAGGGGGCAGTACTTC; CDR3aa: CASSLGQTRRGQYF
d_gene: .; v_gene: TRBV7-9; j_gene: TRBJ2-2; abundance: .; CDR3nt: TGTGCCAGCAGCCGTCCCGCGGGTGGGAACACCGGGGAGCTGTTTTTT; CDR3aa: CASSRPAGGNTGELFF
d_gene: TRBD1; v_gene: TRBV11-2; j_gene: TRBJ2-7; abundance: .; CDR3nt: TGTGCCAGCAGCGGCGGGACAGGGGTTTTCTACGAGCAGTACTTC; CDR3aa: CASSGGTGVFYEQYF
d_gene: TRBD1; v_gene: TRBV28; j_gene: TRBJ1-4; abundance: .; CDR3nt: TGTGCCAGCAAACAGGGGAGTGAAAAACTGTTTTTT; CDR3aa: CASKQGSEKLFF
d_gene: .; v_gene: TRBV18; j_gene: TRBJ2-7; abundance: few; CDR3nt: TGTGCCAGCTCACCACCGGTTATGGACAGAGGATCCTACGAGCAGTACTTC; CDR3aa: CASSPPVMDRGSYEQYF
d_gene: TRBD1; v_gene: TRBV9; j_gene: TRBJ2-7; abundance: .; CDR3nt: TGTGCCAGCAGCCCCCGGACAGGGTTGGCCGAGCAGTACTTC; CDR3aa: CASSPRTGLAEQYF
d_gene: .; v_gene: TRBV28; j_gene: TRBJ1-1; abundance: .; CDR3nt: TGTGCCAGCAGTTCAAAGAACACTGAAGCTTTCTTT; CDR3aa: CASSSKNTEAFF
d_gene: TRBD2; v_gene: TRBV28; j_gene: TRBJ2-1; abundance: .; CDR3nt: TGTGCCAGCAGTTTTCGCGGGAGGGCCTCTGATGAGCAGTTCTTC; CDR3aa: CASSFRGRASDEQFF
d_gene: .; v_gene: TRBV5-1; j_gene: TRBJ1-3; abundance: .; CDR3nt: TGCGCCAGCAGCGGAACAGGGTCAGGAAACACCATATATTTT; CDR3aa: CASSGTGSGNTIYF
d_gene: TRBD2; v_gene: TRBV28; j_gene: TRBJ2-5; abundance: .; CDR3nt: TGTGCCAGCAGTTCCCCGACTAGCGGCCAAGAGACCCAGTACTTC; CDR3aa: CASSSPTSGQETQYF
d_gene: .; v_gene: TRBV21-1; j_gene: TRBJ2-5; abundance: few; CDR3nt: TGTGCCAGCAGCAAAAAGGACAGGGGCTTAAAAGAGACCCAGTACTTC; CDR3aa: CASSKKDRGLKETQYF
d_gene: .; v_gene: TRBV29-1; j_gene: TRBJ2-2; abundance: .; CDR3nt: TGCAGCGTTGACGGAGGGGCCACCGGGGAGCTGTTTTTT; CDR3aa: CSVDGGATGELFF
d_gene: .; v_gene: TRBV7-2; j_gene: TRBJ1-5; abundance: .; CDR3nt: TGTGCCAGCAGCTTGGCAGGGAAGACCCAGCATTTT; CDR3aa: CASSLAGKTQHF
d_gene: .; v_gene: TRBV9; j_gene: TRBJ2-1; abundance: .; CDR3nt: TGTGCCAGCAGCGCGGACTCACGCTCATATGAGCAGTTCTTC; CDR3aa: CASSADSRSYEQFF
d_gene: .; v_gene: TRBV7-2; j_gene: TRBJ2-1; abundance: .; CDR3nt: TGTGCCAGCAGCTTCCTAGCGAGCTCCTACAATGAGCAGTTCTTC; CDR3aa: CASSFLASSYNEQFF
d_gene: TRBD1; v_gene: TRBV28; j_gene: TRBJ1-5; abundance: .; CDR3nt: TGTGCCAGCAGTGCACCGGGACAGGTCAATCAGCCCCAGCATTTT; CDR3aa: CASSAPGQVNQPQHF
d_gene: TRBD2; v_gene: TRBV28; j_gene: TRBJ2-5; abundance: once; CDR3nt: TGTGCCAGCATCCCTGGGAGGGGCGAGGAGACCCAGTACTTC; CDR3aa: CASIPGRGEETQYF
d_gene: .; v_gene: TRBV6-5; j_gene: TRBJ1-1; abundance: .; CDR3nt: TGTGCCAGCAGTTCCCTAGGTGGGACTGAAGCTTTCTTT; CDR3aa: CASSSLGGTEAFF
d_gene: .; v_gene: TRBV12-5; j_gene: TRBJ2-2; abundance: .; CDR3nt: TGTGCTAGTGGTTTGGTAATTTTGACTAGTGGGGGAACAAACACCGGGGAGCTGTTTTTT; CDR3aa: CASGLVILTSGGTNTGELFF
d_gene: .; v_gene: TRBV10-3; j_gene: TRBJ2-7; abundance: .; CDR3nt: TGTGCCATCAGTGAGTCCGGGGCCTACGAGCAGTACTTC; CDR3aa: CAISESGAYEQYF
d_gene: TRBD2; v_gene: TRBV7-8; j_gene: TRBJ2-7; abundance: few; CDR3nt: TGTGCCAGCAGCCTAGGGCTAGCGGGGACCTCCTACGAGCAGTACTTC; CDR3aa: CASSLGLAGTSYEQYF
d_gene: .; v_gene: TRBV11-2; j_gene: TRBJ1-2; abundance: .; CDR3nt: TGTGCCAGCAGCTTTCTGGCGGATCCTGGTGGCTACACCTTC; CDR3aa: CASSFLADPGGYTF
d_gene: .; v_gene: TRBV7-9; j_gene: TRBJ2-5; abundance: .; CDR3nt: TGTGCCAGCAGCTTTTCTCGTTCGGGGGGCTTTAGCGAGACCCAGTACTTC; CDR3aa: CASSFSRSGGFSETQYF
d_gene: .; v_gene: TRBV12-5; j_gene: TRBJ2-5; abundance: .; CDR3nt: TGTGCTAGTGGCCGGATGGGGGGAGAGACCCAGTACTTC; CDR3aa: CASGRMGGETQYF
d_gene: TRBD1; v_gene: TRBV11-2; j_gene: TRBJ2-1; abundance: .; CDR3nt: TGTGCCAGCAGCTTGGGGACAGGGGATTACAATGAGCAGTTCTTC; CDR3aa: CASSLGTGDYNEQFF
d_gene: .; v_gene: TRBV5-1; j_gene: TRBJ2-2; abundance: .; CDR3nt: TGCGCCAGCAGCTTGGGGGACTGGAACACCGGGGAGCTGTTTTTT; CDR3aa: CASSLGDWNTGELFF
d_gene: .; v_gene: TRBV2; j_gene: TRBJ1-1; abundance: few; CDR3nt: TGTGCCAGCACCCGGACTGTGGGGGGCACTGAAGCTTTCTTT; CDR3aa: CASTRTVGGTEAFF
d_gene: .; v_gene: TRBV4-1; j_gene: TRBJ1-2; abundance: .; CDR3nt: TGCGCCAGCAGCCAGGGCCAGAACCATGGCTACACCTTC; CDR3aa: CASSQGQNHGYTF
d_gene: .; v_gene: TRBV7-9; j_gene: TRBJ2-2; abundance: .; CDR3nt: TGTGCCAGCAGCTTCCTGGGGGCCGCGGGCACCGGGGAGCTGTTTTTT; CDR3aa: CASSFLGAAGTGELFF
d_gene: .; v_gene: TRBV13; j_gene: TRBJ2-7; abundance: .; CDR3nt: TGTGCCAGCAGCCTAGTGGGGGGCTACGAGCAGTACTTC; CDR3aa: CASSLVGGYEQYF
d_gene: .; v_gene: TRBV10-3; j_gene: TRBJ2-1; abundance: .; CDR3nt: TGTGCCATCAGTGAGTCGGCGGGATGGAGGGATGAGCAGTTCTTC; CDR3aa: CAISESAGWRDEQFF
d_gene: TRBD1; v_gene: TRBV5-1; j_gene: TRBJ2-5; abundance: .; CDR3nt: TGCGCCAGCAGCTTGTCCCCGACAGGGGGCCAAGAGACCCAGTACTTC; CDR3aa: CASSLSPTGGQETQYF